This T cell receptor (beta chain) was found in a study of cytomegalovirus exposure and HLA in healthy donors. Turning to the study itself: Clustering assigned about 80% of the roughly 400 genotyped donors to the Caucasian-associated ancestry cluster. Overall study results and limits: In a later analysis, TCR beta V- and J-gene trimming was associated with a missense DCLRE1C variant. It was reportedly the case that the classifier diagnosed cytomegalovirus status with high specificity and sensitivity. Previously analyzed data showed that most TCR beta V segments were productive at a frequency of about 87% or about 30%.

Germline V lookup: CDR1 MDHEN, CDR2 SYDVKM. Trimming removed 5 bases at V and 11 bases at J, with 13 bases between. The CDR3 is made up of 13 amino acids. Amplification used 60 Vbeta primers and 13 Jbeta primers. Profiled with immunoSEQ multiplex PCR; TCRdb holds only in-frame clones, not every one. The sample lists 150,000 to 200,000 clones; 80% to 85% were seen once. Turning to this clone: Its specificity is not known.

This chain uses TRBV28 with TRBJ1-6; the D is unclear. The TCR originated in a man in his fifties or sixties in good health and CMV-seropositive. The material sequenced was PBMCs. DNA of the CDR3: TGTGCCAGCAGTCAAAGCGTAGGTCCACCCCTCCACTTT. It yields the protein CASSQSVGPPLHF.